This entry concerns a single T cell receptor (beta chain). Sequence at one end of the junction differs from germline and may be a read error. Survey-level immunoSEQ sequencing profiled the TCR beta repertoire. Only in-frame clones appear in the TCRdb table, and some are missing; sequencing was by immunoSEQ multiplex PCR. There are some 48,000 clones in the sample; over 90% occur only once, and over 8.5% lies in the top ten. The CDR3 totals 17 residues. Germline lookup yields CDR1 SSHAT and CDR2 FNYEAQ (reference sequence). The sequencing sample was made of PBMCs. The chain combines TRBV7-7 with TRBJ1-1; maybe TRBD1 (6 bases). The TCR comes from a middle-aged man with rheumatoid arthritis. CDR3 coding DNA: TGTGCTAGCAGCTTATTCCGGGACATGGTCATGAACACTGAAGCTTTCTTT. It is translated as CASSLFRDMVMNTEAFF.